Here is one T cell receptor beta chain with its context. The antigen is unknown. The method was immunoSEQ multiplex PCR; TCRdb's version includes in-frame clones alone and lacks a portion of them. The table includes about 110,000 clones, 85% to 95% detected once. The data were obtained in a study of T cell responses to AZD1222 COVID-19 vaccine. Study context: Second doses at about 4 or about 12 weeks were pooled.

Trimming at V came to 5 bases and at J to 5 bases, leaving 7 bases not matched to a gene. This CDR3 has 14 residues. Germline CDR1 MDHEN, CDR2 SYDVKM. Regarding the study as a whole: There were mostly white British donors and more females than males, and clonal diversity was possibly underestimated. Baseline seropositivity characterized only a handful of AZD1222 recipients. An increase in Spike-specific TCR breadth and depth was observed after two AZD1222 doses.

This rearrangement joins TRBV28 to TRBJ1-2; 8 positions agree with TRBD1. The sample here was peripheral blood, taken on day 0 of AZD1222 vaccination. The receptor comes from an adult in good health. The CDR3 protein is CASSGQGNWYGYTF. The CDR3 nucleotides read TGTGCCAGCAGTGGACAGGGAAATTGGTATGGCTACACCTTC.